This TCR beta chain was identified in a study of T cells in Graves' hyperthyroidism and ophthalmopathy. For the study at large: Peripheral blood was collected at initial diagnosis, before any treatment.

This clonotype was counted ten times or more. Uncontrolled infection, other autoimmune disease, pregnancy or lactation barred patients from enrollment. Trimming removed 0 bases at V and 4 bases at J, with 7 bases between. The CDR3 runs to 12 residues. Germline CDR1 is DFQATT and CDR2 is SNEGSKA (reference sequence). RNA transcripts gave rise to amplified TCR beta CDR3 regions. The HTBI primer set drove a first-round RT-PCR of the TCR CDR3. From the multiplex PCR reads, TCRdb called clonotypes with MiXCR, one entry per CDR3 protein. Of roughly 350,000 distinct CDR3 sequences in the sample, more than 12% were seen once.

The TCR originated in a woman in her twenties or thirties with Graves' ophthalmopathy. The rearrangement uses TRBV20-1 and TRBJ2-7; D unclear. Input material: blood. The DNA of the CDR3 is TGCAGTGCTAGAGAGTCGACGTACGAGCAGTACTTC. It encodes CSARESTYEQYF.